The 28 T cell receptor beta chains given below trace back to one sample, sequenced in a study of blood T cell repertoires in COVID-19. Method: immunoSEQ multiplex PCR; TCRdb's copy keeps in-frame clones and lacks some. Here the sample spans roughly 380,000 clones, about 88% being singletons. What was sequenced was peripheral blood. These receptors were obtained from a woman aged 40 to 49 with COVID-19, enrolled during active disease.

The chain couples TRBV11-3 to TRBJ2-7, with D possibly TRBD1 on 6 matching bases. Germline V lookup: CDR1 SGHNT, CDR2 YENEEA. The V end was cut by 0 bases, the J end by 6 bases, with 15 bases between. The CDR3 covers 15 residues. The CDR3 DNA is TGTGCCAGCAGCTTAGAAGGAAGGGGGTTCTCCGAGCAGTACTTC. This codes for CASSLEGRGFSEQYF.

This sequence joins TRBV7-9 and TRBJ1-3; 10 nucleotides line up with TRBD1. V dropped 4 bases and J dropped 4; count of bases not matched to a gene: 10. Per germline, CDR1 SEHNR and CDR2 FQNEAQ (reference sequence). This CDR3 spans 17 amino acids. The CDR3 loop is CASSSDRQGAQGNTIYF. The CDR3 nucleotides read TGTGCCAGCAGCTCGGACCGACAGGGGGCTCAGGGAAACACCATATATTTT.

The CDR3 region is CASAESPGQNYGYTF. CDR3 nucleotides: TGCGCCAGCGCCGAGAGTCCGGGACAGAACTATGGCTACACCTTC. The gene calls are TRBV5-1 and TRBJ1-2; 7 bases line up with TRBD1. V gave up 7 bases and J gave up 2 bases; unmatched junction bases: 11. CDR1 and CDR2 from the germline V gene are SGHRS and YFSETQ. The CDR3 sequence is 15 residues long.

The chain carries TRBV27 and TRBJ2-1; D is unresolved. The V and J ends lost 5 bases and 6 bases respectively, with 17 bases between them. CDR3 length equals 15 residues. CDR1 is MNHEY, CDR2 SMNVEV, per germline (reference sequence). CDR3 in amino acids: CASSTQPLPLNEQFF. In nucleotides, the CDR3 is TGTGCCAGCAGTACCCAACCACTTCCTCTCAATGAGCAGTTCTTC.

The V gene is TRBV15, the J gene TRBJ1-2; 7 bases match TRBD1. The CDR3 is 15 residues long. Per the germline V gene, CDR1 is LNHNV and CDR2 is YYDKDF (reference sequence). V shed 0 bases and J 8 bases; nucleotides not matched to a gene: 9. The CDR3 sequence is CATSRDLEGARGYTF. Written as DNA, the CDR3 is TGTGCCACCAGCAGAGATCTGGAGGGGGCGCGCGGCTACACCTTC.

The chain recombines TRBV7-9 with TRBJ1-2; a possible D gene is TRBD1 (5 bases). V dropped 4 bases and J dropped 8 bases, with 23 bases sitting between them. Looked up from germline, CDR1 is SEHNR and CDR2 is FQNEAQ (reference sequence). The CDR3 runs to 16 residues. The CDR3 DNA sequence: TGTGCCAGCAGCTCGATAAGGGGCCCTGCCGGTGGAGGCTACACCTTC. Encoded protein: CASSSIRGPAGGGYTF.

A remark on this clone: The junction shows a germline mismatch at one end, possibly a read error. V is TRBV7-7 and J is TRBJ2-1; 10 bases line up with TRBD2. The CDR3 length is 16 residues. Per the germline V gene, CDR1 is SSHAT and CDR2 is FNYEAQ (reference sequence). CDR3 amino acids: CASSLGLARPYNEQFF. The CDR3 coding sequence is TGTGCTAGCAGCTTGGGACTAGCGAGACCTTACAATGAGCAGTTCTTC.

V is TRBV9 and J is TRBJ2-2; weak D call: TRBD1 (5 bases). Germline CDR1 SGDLS, CDR2 YYNGEE. This CDR3 contains 18 residues. V was cut by 2 bases and J by 1 base, with 18 bases left in between. The CDR3 loop is CASSVQAPTVLNTGELFF. CDR3 DNA: TGTGCCAGCAGCGTCCAGGCCCCGACAGTTCTGAACACCGGGGAGCTGTTTTTT. Drawing the rest from reference TRBV9 and TRBJ2-2, the complete variable domain is DSGVTQTPKHLITATGQRVTLRCSPRSGDLSVYWYQQSLDQGLQFLIQYYNGEERAKGNILERFSAQQFPDLHSELNLSSLELGDSALYFCASSVQAPTVLNTGELFFGEGSRLTVL.

The V gene is TRBV4-1, the J gene TRBJ2-3; D is uncertain. The CDR3 loop spans 15 amino acids. Germline assignment: CDR1 MGHRA and CDR2 YSYEKL. Trimming took off 1 base at V and 2 bases at J, with 10 bases between the two ends. The CDR3 DNA follows: TGCGCCAGCAGCCAAGGTTGGCAATTCACAGATACGCAGTATTTT. Translating it yields CASSQGWQFTDTQYF.

The chain has TRBV5-6 and TRBJ2-2; a possible D gene is TRBD2 (6 bases). Germline CDR1 SGHDT, CDR2 YYEEEE. The CDR3 sequence is 15 residues long. V gave up 6 bases and J gave up 3 bases, with 15 bases separating them. As DNA, the CDR3 is TGTGCCAGCATCACCTTGGAGGGTGACACCGGGGAGCTGTTTTTT. Amino acid sequence: CASITLEGDTGELFF.

The chain carries TRBV6-2 or TRBV6-3 and TRBJ1-4; no clear D. Germline CDR1 and CDR2: MNHEY and SVGEGT. The ends were cut back, 6 bases at V and 10 bases at J, with 21 bases in the middle. The CDR3 length is 15 residues. The CDR3 spells CASSRPYLEGRKLFF. DNA of the CDR3: TGTGCCAGCAGCCGCCCCTACCTAGAGGGTCGAAAACTGTTTTTT.

The rearrangement joins TRBV19 to TRBJ2-1; tentative D call: TRBD1 (6 bases). V lost 3 bases, J lost 9 bases, and 18 bases lay in between. The germline gives CDR1 LNHDA, CDR2 SQIVND (reference sequence). This CDR3 is 15 amino acids long. The CDR3 region is CASSMGTGWHGEQFF. The CDR3 coding sequence is TGTGCCAGTAGTATGGGAACAGGGTGGCACGGTGAGCAGTTCTTC.

The chain employs TRBV5-1 and TRBJ1-5; 7 nucleotides match TRBD1. Germline CDR1 SGHRS, CDR2 YFSETQ. CDR3 length: 14 amino acids. Losses at the gene ends were 5 bases for V and 2 bases for J; bases not matched to a gene: 4. DNA for the CDR3: TGCGCCAGCAGGCCTACAGGGGGCAATCAGCCCCAGCATTTT. Amino acids: CASRPTGGNQPQHF.

The chain has TRBV5-1 and TRBJ2-1, with 9 bases that match TRBD1. V was clipped by 10 bases and J by 8 bases; unmatched bases: 10. The CDR3 has 13 residues. The germline CDR1 and CDR2 sequences are SGHRS and YFSETQ. CDR3 residues: CASKTGGVDEQFF. The CDR3 DNA sequence: TGCGCCTCCAAGACAGGGGGAGTGGATGAGCAGTTCTTC.

A note on this clone: In the same sample, other DNA sequences code for this CDR3. The CDR3 loop is CASSFPGLNTEAFF. The DNA of the CDR3 is TGTGCCAGCAGTTTCCCAGGATTGAACACTGAAGCTTTCTTT. The V call is TRBV28, the J call TRBJ1-1, with unresolved D. V was trimmed by 3 bases and J by 0 bases, leaving 8 bases between them. There are 14 residues in the CDR3. Germline CDR1 and CDR2: MDHEN and SYDVKM.

The rearrangement uses TRBV28 and TRBJ2-7; TRBD1 might be the D (5 bases). CDR3 length: 11 residues. Germline V lookup: CDR1 MDHEN, CDR2 SYDVKM. Trimming cost V 7 bases and J 5 bases, with 9 bases left between them. As DNA, the CDR3 is TGTGCCAGCACGGCCAGGGACGAGCAGTACTTC. Translating gives CASTARDEQYF.

The chain carries TRBV10-3 and TRBJ2-2; 8 bases line up with TRBD2. This CDR3 is 15 amino acids long. The trim removed 4 bases at V and 4 bases at J, leaving 5 bases unmatched. Germline assignment: CDR1 ENHRY and CDR2 SYGVKD. CDR3 protein: CAISGGLVGTGELFF. CDR3 nucleotide sequence: TGTGCCATCAGTGGGGGACTAGTTGGCACCGGGGAGCTGTTTTTT.

This clone has only a few counts. The V and J genes are TRBV7-6 and TRBJ1-3, with D unclear. Germline V CDR1 and CDR2: SGHVS, FNYEAQ. This CDR3 contains 15 residues. The V and J ends lost 5 bases and 0 bases respectively, with 11 bases between them. CDR3 amino acids: CASSVGRVSGNTIYF. In DNA form, the CDR3 reads TGTGCCAGCAGCGTAGGGAGGGTCTCTGGAAACACCATATATTTT.

This rearrangement joins TRBV14 to TRBJ2-7; 8 nucleotides match TRBD2. This CDR3 is built from 21 residues. V was pared by 1 base and J by 0 bases, with 20 bases of the junction left unmatched. From germline, CDR1 is SGHDN and CDR2 FVKESK. In DNA, the CDR3 is TGTGCCAGCAGCCAAGGGGTCGGCGGGAGGAGAATGGTGGGTGTCTCCTACGAGCAGTACTTC. This translates into CASSQGVGGRRMVGVSYEQYF.

The rearrangement joins TRBV19 to TRBJ1-2; D possibly corresponds to TRBD1 (5 bases). There are 14 residues in the CDR3. With 3 bases removed from V and 2 bases from J, the gap between germline ends came to 10 bases. Germline values: CDR1 LNHDA, CDR2 SQIVND (reference sequence). In nucleotides, the CDR3 is TGTGCCAGTAGTATCCCGTCAGGGAACTATGGCTACACCTTC. It translates to CASSIPSGNYGYTF.

This clone has a single count. At the DNA level, this CDR3 is encoded by other sequences in the same sample as well. The chain combines TRBV28 with TRBJ1-2; the D gene is possibly TRBD1 (6 bases). V was shortened by 2 bases and J by 4 bases, with 8 bases between the two germline ends. Per germline, CDR1 MDHEN and CDR2 SYDVKM. The CDR3 runs 13 residues. The CDR3 DNA follows: TGTGCCAGCAGTTTAGACAGGCGCTATGGCTACACCTTC. Encoded protein: CASSLDRRYGYTF.

The chain recombines TRBV6-2 or TRBV6-3 with TRBJ1-1, with D hard to call. The germline V and J ends were trimmed by 4 bases and 4 bases, with 19 bases remaining between them. CDR3 length equals 16 residues. Germline loops: CDR1 MNHEY, CDR2 SVGEGT. The CDR3 spells CASSFPPLGGITEAFF. CDR3 DNA: TGTGCCAGCAGTTTTCCTCCCCTGGGAGGGATCACTGAAGCTTTCTTT.

The CDR3 region has the DNA TGTGCCAGCAGACTAGCGGGAGGTGGCAGGAATGAGCAGTTCTTC. Encoded protein: CASRLAGGGRNEQFF. The chain employs TRBV27 and TRBJ2-1; TRBD2 agrees at 12 bases. The trim removed 6 bases at V and 7 bases at J, leaving 7 bases unmatched. CDR3 length equals 15 residues. The germline CDR1 and CDR2 sequences are MNHEY and SMNVEV (reference sequence).

This clone showed up just a few times. The chain combines TRBV7-8 with TRBJ1-5, with D perhaps matching TRBD1 (6 bases). V lost 5 bases and J lost 4, with 24 bases in between. Germline loops: CDR1 SGHVS, CDR2 FQNEAQ. This CDR3 has 18 amino acids. For the CDR3, the DNA is TGTGCCAGCAGCCGTTTCTCTGCGACAGGTTCGTCAAATCAGCCCCAGCATTTT. Residues: CASSRFSATGSSNQPQHF.

This clone was seen only a few times. CDR3 sequence (DNA): TGTGCCAGCAGCCCGACAGGGCCGAGCTACGAGCAGTACTTC. Translated, it gives CASSPTGPSYEQYF. J is TRBJ2-7 and V is TRBV14, with TRBD1 identical over 7 bases. With V trimmed by 4 bases and J by 3 bases, 6 bases remained unmatched. CDR1 and CDR2 (germline): SGHDN, FVKESK. The CDR3 runs 14 residues.

The sample holds a few counts of this clone. The chain couples TRBV10-3 to TRBJ2-5; 10 nucleotides agree with TRBD2. Trimming at V came to 10 bases and at J to 0 bases, leaving 17 bases not matched to a gene. This CDR3 contains 18 residues. The V gene's germline CDR1 is ENHRY and CDR2 SYGVKD. The CDR3 DNA reads TGTGCCACGAAGCGTCTAGCGGGGGCCGGCCAGAACCAAGAGACCCAGTACTTC. Amino acid sequence: CATKRLAGAGQNQETQYF.

The V and J genes are TRBV5-6 and TRBJ1-1, with a weak D call TRBD1 (5 bases). Germline values: CDR1 SGHDT, CDR2 YYEEEE. The germline V and J ends were trimmed by 2 bases and 5 bases, with 10 bases remaining between them. This CDR3 has 13 residues. CDR3 nucleotides: TGTGCCAGCAGCTTTACTGGGGGGACTGAAGCTTTCTTT. Translation gives CASSFTGGTEAFF.

This chain joins TRBV18 and TRBJ1-1; TRBD1 matches at 12 bases. The V gene's germline CDR1 is KGHSH and CDR2 LQKENI. Trimming at V came to 6 bases and at J to 5 bases, leaving 13 bases not matched to a gene. This CDR3 is built from 17 residues. The CDR3 sequence: CASSFGTGGLGSTEAFF. The CDR3, as DNA: TGTGCCAGCTCCTTTGGGACAGGGGGCCTCGGCTCGACTGAAGCTTTCTTT. Full variable domain (outside the CDR3, taken from reference TRBV18 and TRBJ1-1): NAGVMQNPRHLVRRRGQEARLRCSPMKGHSHVYWYRQLPEEGLKFMVYLQKENIIDESGMPKERFSAEFPKEGPSILRIQQVVRGDSAAYFCASSFGTGGLGSTEAFFGQGTRLTVV.